This TCR beta chain stems from a study of early T cells in non-severe SARS-CoV-2 infection. On the study more broadly: The study sequenced bulk RNA from unsorted whole blood, with chains unpaired.

Trimming removed 3 bases from V and 3 bases from J, with 3 bases in between. The CDR3 extends over 10 amino acids. Germline V gene sequence: CDR1 GTSNPN, CDR2 SVGIG (reference sequence). This clonotype was seen ten or more times. Its specificity is unknown. Individual cDNA molecules each received unique molecular identifiers attached to them. From the 5' RACE reads, TCRdb called clonotypes with MiXCR, one entry per CDR3 protein. This sample yields about 100,000 distinct CDR3 sequences, of which roughly 13% are seen a single time; approximately 6.4% belongs to the top ten. Findings and caveats of the study: VDJdb matching, biased toward anti-spike CD8 responses, missed private and CD4 specificities.

The gene calls are TRBV30 and TRBJ2-7; D is ambiguous. This receptor was obtained from an adult who was a healthcare worker with PCR-confirmed SARS-CoV-2 infection or an uninfected control (not recorded which). Input material: whole blood. In nucleotides, the CDR3 is TGTGCCTGGAGGAGCTACGAGCAGTACTTC. As protein: CAWRSYEQYF. Full variable domain (outside the CDR3, taken from reference TRBV30 and TRBJ2-7): SQTIHQWPATLVQPVGSPLSLECTVEGTSNPNLYWYRQAAGRGLQLLFYSVGIGQISSEVPQNLSASRPQDRQFILSSKKLLLSDSGFYLCAWRSYEQYFGPGTRLTVT.